Presented here are 28 T cell receptor beta chains from one specimen sequenced in a study of response to subunit inactivated influenza vaccine. Each CDR3 protein gets one entry after TCRdb re-called the RT-PCR reads with MiXCR. The sample yields hundreds of thousands of distinct CDR3 sequences, about 25% seen once. The specimen comprised CD4+ T cells sorted from PBMCs, sampled 4 to 6 days after vaccination. These receptor sequences come from a middle-aged man who received an inactivated influenza vaccine.

DNA of the CDR3: TGCAGTGCTAGTAAGGGAGAAGCTCAGCCCCAGCATTTT. Amino acid sequence: CSASKGEAQPQHF. J is TRBJ1-5 and V is TRBV20-1; D remains unclear. The CDR3 consists of 13 residues. The germline CDR1 and CDR2 sequences are DFQATT and SNEGSKA (reference sequence). Trimming cost V 3 bases and J 6 bases, with 12 bases left between them.

J is TRBJ2-2 and V is TRBV6-2 or TRBV6-3; TRBD2 agrees at 7 bases. CDR1 is MNHEY, CDR2 SVGEGT, per germline. The CDR3 contains 15 residues. With V trimmed by 6 bases and J by 2 bases, 6 bases remained unmatched. CDR3 in DNA: TGTGCCAGCAGCAAATTAGCGGGCAACACCGGGGAGCTGTTTTTT. Translated, it gives CASSKLAGNTGELFF.

This clonotype was counted only a few times. The V gene is TRBV6-2 or TRBV6-3, the J gene TRBJ2-2, with TRBD1 as a possible D gene (5 bases). The CDR3 is made up of 15 amino acids. Per germline, CDR1 MNHEY and CDR2 SVGEGT. Trimming took off 4 bases at V and 4 bases at J, with 13 bases between the two ends. CDR3 sequence: CASSFQQGGTGELFF. The CDR3 nucleotides read TGTGCCAGCAGTTTCCAGCAGGGCGGCACCGGGGAGCTGTTTTTT.

The chain is built from TRBV21-1 and TRBJ1-2. TRBV21-1 is an annotated pseudogene. The CDR3 has 14 amino acids. CDR3 nucleotides: TGTGCCAGCAGTATCAAGCAGGGAGGATATGGCTACACCTTC. Its protein product is CASSIKQGGYGYTF.

This chain uses TRBV14 with TRBJ2-7; 10 bases line up with TRBD1. The CDR3 loop spans 18 amino acids. Germline lookup yields CDR1 SGHDN and CDR2 FVKESK. V lost 4 bases, J lost 4 bases, and 16 bases stayed unmatched. CDR3 DNA: TGTGCCAGCAGCCTCGCCGTTCCTGACAGGGGGCTCGGGTACGAGCAGTACTTC. It encodes CASSLAVPDRGLGYEQYF.

The table lists this clonotype with a few counts. The chain has TRBV10-2 and TRBJ1-5; D possibly corresponds to TRBD1 (6 bases). Deletions cut 2 bases from V and 7 bases from J, with 9 bases between. The CDR3 runs to 13 residues. CDR1 and CDR2 from the germline V gene are WSHSY and SAAADI. In nucleotides, the CDR3 is TGCGCCAGCAGTGAGACAGGGCAACAGCCCCAGCATTTT. It specifies CASSETGQQPQHF.

J is TRBJ2-1 and V is TRBV29-1; D might be TRBD1 (6 bases). With 7 bases removed from V and 4 bases from J, the gap between germline ends came to 11 bases. The CDR3 is made up of 12 amino acids. Germline CDR1 reads SQVTM; CDR2 reads ANQGSEA. CDR3 region: CSAEQGYNEQFF. For the CDR3, the DNA is TGCAGCGCCGAACAGGGTTACAATGAGCAGTTCTTC.

V and J are TRBV29-1 and TRBJ2-2, with D possibly being TRBD1 or TRBD2 (7 bases each). With 7 bases removed from V and 5 bases from J, the gap between germline ends came to 20 bases. The CDR3 is 15 residues long. Germline CDR1 SQVTM, CDR2 ANQGSEA. As DNA, the CDR3 is TGCAGCGCCGGGCGGGGGTCAGGGGGGACCGGGGAGCTGTTTTTT. Translation: CSAGRGSGGTGELFF.

The chain employs TRBV28 and TRBJ2-1, with D possibly being TRBD1 (6 bases). V was clipped by 2 bases and J by 0 bases, with 20 bases between them. CDR1 and CDR2 (germline): MDHEN, SYDVKM. The CDR3 has 19 amino acids. Written as DNA, the CDR3 is TGTGCCAGCAGTTTACGTGCGTTTAGGGGGAAGAGCTCCTACAATGAGCAGTTCTTC. It encodes CASSLRAFRGKSSYNEQFF.

Ten or more counts support this clonotype. This chain links TRBV20-1 with TRBJ2-7, with 13 bases identical to TRBD2. Germline V CDR1 and CDR2: DFQATT, SNEGSKA (reference sequence). Trimming cost V 3 bases and J 13 bases; bases outside gene matches: 3. CDR3 length: 11 residues. This chain's CDR3 is CSARTSGRLYF. CDR3 nucleotides: TGCAGTGCTAGGACTAGCGGGAGGCTCTACTTC.

The table lists this clonotype with a few counts. J is TRBJ2-5 and V is TRBV5-5; 9 nucleotides line up with TRBD2. Unmatched junction bases numbered 12, after V lost 0 bases and J lost 9 bases. CDR1 SGHKS and CDR2 YYEKEE come from the germline V gene (reference sequence). The CDR3 is made up of 16 amino acids. CDR3 loop: CASSLAGTSQPGAQYF. The CDR3 DNA is TGTGCCAGCAGCTTGGCCGGGACTAGCCAACCAGGGGCCCAGTACTTC. Full variable domain (rest looked up from reference TRBV5-5 and TRBJ2-5): DAGVTQSPTHLIKTRGQQVTLRCSPISGHKSVSWYQQVLGQGPQFIFQYYEKEERGRGNFPDRFSARQFPNYSSELNVNALLLGDSALYLCASSLAGTSQPGAQYFGPGTRLLVL.

The chain is built from TRBV20-1 and TRBJ2-7; D not certain. The length of the CDR3 is 14 residues. Germline V lookup: CDR1 DFQATT, CDR2 SNEGSKA (reference sequence). V dropped 6 bases and J dropped 3 bases, with 18 bases sitting between them. The CDR3 sequence: CSAPRVRSGYEQYF. In nucleotides, the CDR3 is TGCAGTGCCCCACGCGTCCGCTCGGGCTACGAGCAGTACTTC.

This clonotype was observed a handful of times. V is TRBV18 and J is TRBJ2-7; D is unclear. Trimming removed 3 bases from V and 2 bases from J, with 8 bases in between. CDR1 and CDR2 (germline): KGHSH, LQKENI. CDR3 length: 13 residues. This CDR3 reads CASSPYQAYEQYF. The CDR3 nucleotides are TGTGCCAGCTCACCCTACCAGGCCTACGAGCAGTACTTC.

The chain has TRBV25-1 and TRBJ2-3; 8 nucleotides agree with TRBD2. Losses at the gene ends were 6 bases for V and 4 bases for J; bases not matched to a gene: 9. From germline, CDR1 is MGHDK and CDR2 SYGVNS. The CDR3 sequence is 15 residues long. The CDR3 DNA reads as TGTGCCAGCAGCCGCCCCAGCGGGGGTTCAGATACGCAGTATTTT. This gives the protein CASSRPSGGSDTQYF.

Many counts were recorded for this clonotype. This chain connects TRBV7-9 to TRBJ2-7; the match to TRBD1 covers 7 bases. V was clipped by 3 bases and J by 2 bases; unmatched bases: 1. The CDR3 is 13 amino acids. The germline gives CDR1 SEHNR, CDR2 FQNEAQ (reference sequence). The CDR3 nucleotides are TGTGCCAGCAGCTTCGGACAGGCCTACGAGCAGTACTTC. Protein: CASSFGQAYEQYF.

This clonotype was counted between two and nine times. The rearrangement uses TRBV10-2 and TRBJ2-1; TRBD2 matches 7 bases. Germline CDR1 reads WSHSY; CDR2 reads SAAADI. The trim removed 2 bases at V and 3 bases at J, leaving 7 bases unmatched. This CDR3 has 16 amino acids. In DNA, the CDR3 is TGCGCCAGCAGTGAGATCCCCAGCGGGAACTACAATGAGCAGTTCTTC. This translates into CASSEIPSGNYNEQFF.

This clonotype was detected a few times. V usage is TRBV5-1 and J usage is TRBJ2-2; 10 nucleotides align to TRBD1. Trimming at V came to 6 bases and at J to 5 bases, leaving 4 bases not matched to a gene. From germline, CDR1 is SGHRS and CDR2 YFSETQ. The length of the CDR3 is 14 residues. CDR3 in DNA: TGCGCCAGCAAGACAGGGGGCGCAACCGGGGAGCTGTTTTTT. Amino acid sequence: CASKTGGATGELFF.

This rearrangement joins TRBV20-1 to TRBJ2-7; TRBD1 agrees at 7 bases. Germline values: CDR1 DFQATT, CDR2 SNEGSKA (reference sequence). This CDR3 contains 12 residues. CDR3 coding DNA: TGCAGCTCACAGGGGTTGACCTACGAGCAGTACTTC. This translates into CSSQGLTYEQYF.

A few counts support this clonotype. The genes are TRBV10-3 and TRBJ2-7; D gene unclear. Germline CDR1 and CDR2: ENHRY and SYGVKD. Trimming removed 6 bases from V and 3 bases from J, with 9 bases in between. CDR3 length: 12 residues. This CDR3 is CAISSAFYEQYF. In nucleotides, the CDR3 is TGTGCCATCAGCTCCGCTTTCTACGAGCAGTACTTC.

V gene TRBV6-2 or TRBV6-3 combines with J gene TRBJ1-1; the match to TRBD1 covers 7 bases. The CDR3 is made up of 13 amino acids. The trim removed 5 bases at V and 3 bases at J, leaving 3 bases unmatched. Germline V gene data show CDR1 as MNHEY and CDR2 as SVGEGT. CDR3 nucleotides: TGTGCCAGCAGTGCGACAGGGTACACTGAAGCTTTCTTT. It translates to CASSATGYTEAFF.

This chain joins TRBV7-9 and TRBJ2-1; no clear D gene. Germline V gives CDR1 SEHNR, CDR2 FQNEAQ (reference sequence). V was cut by 4 bases and J by 0 bases, with 13 bases left in between. The CDR3 runs 16 residues. Here the CDR3 reads CASSSIMGSSYNEQFF. The CDR3 bases are TGTGCCAGCAGCTCCATAATGGGAAGCTCCTACAATGAGCAGTTCTTC.

This clonotype turned up a few times. The rearrangement joins TRBV10-3 to TRBJ2-1, with 8 bases lining up with TRBD2. This CDR3 is 14 amino acids long. The germline V gene encodes CDR1 ENHRY and CDR2 SYGVKD. V lost 8 bases to trimming and J lost 5 bases; unmatched junction nucleotides: 8. The CDR3 loop reads CAIGLAGTNNEQFF. For the CDR3, the DNA is TGTGCCATCGGGCTAGCGGGCACAAACAATGAGCAGTTCTTC.

This clonotype was counted a few times. The chain joins TRBV20-1 to TRBJ2-1, with D unresolved. The CDR3 has 10 amino acids. V gave up 5 bases and J gave up 6 bases, with 5 bases separating them. From germline, CDR1 is DFQATT and CDR2 SNEGSKA (reference sequence). DNA for the CDR3: TGCAGTGCTCAAATCAATGAGCAGTTCTTC. This encodes CSAQINEQFF.

The V and J genes are TRBV6-1 and TRBJ2-7; 8 nucleotides align to TRBD2. V lost 7 bases to trimming and J lost 3 bases; unmatched junction nucleotides: 11. CDR3 size: 15 residues. The germline CDR1 and CDR2 sequences are MNHNS and SASEGT. CDR3 amino acids: CASTQGLAENYEQYF. CDR3 nucleotide sequence: TGTGCCAGCACCCAAGGACTAGCCGAGAACTACGAGCAGTACTTC.

This clonotype was seen only a few times. The V and J genes are TRBV4-2 and TRBJ1-2, with TRBD1 identical over 10 bases. This CDR3 is built from 17 residues. Germline V gives CDR1 LGHNA, CDR2 YNFKEQ. J was trimmed by 0 bases and V by 1 base; bases with no gene match: 5. In DNA, the CDR3 is TGTGCCAGCAGCCAAGGACAGGGGGCTCAAGCTAACTATGGCTACACCTTC. Encoded protein: CASSQGQGAQANYGYTF.

This clonotype turned up a few times. The rearrangement joins TRBV6-1 to TRBJ1-1, with D unclear. V was clipped by 6 bases and J by 1 base, with 9 bases between them. Germline assignment: CDR1 MNHNS and CDR2 SASEGT. The CDR3 totals 13 residues. CDR3 sequence (DNA): TGTGCCAGCAGGAGGGAGAGGAACACTGAAGCTTTCTTT. Translation gives CASRRERNTEAFF.

This clonotype was seen a few times. The V gene is TRBV7-8, the J gene TRBJ2-3; no clear D gene. CDR1 SGHVS and CDR2 FQNEAQ come from the germline V gene. The V and J ends lost 5 bases and 4 bases respectively, with 10 bases between them. The CDR3 has 13 residues. The CDR3 protein is CASSVLYSDTQYF. CDR3 in DNA: TGTGCCAGCAGCGTACTATACTCAGATACGCAGTATTTT.

The chain joins TRBV11-2 to TRBJ2-1, with D tentatively TRBD2 (6 bases). This CDR3 is built from 16 residues. The germline CDR1 and CDR2 sequences are SGHAT and FQNNGV. Trimming took off 5 bases at V and 7 bases at J, with 21 bases between the two ends. CDR3 bases: TGTGCCAGCAGCCCAGGGTGGGGGGTCTTTGGAAATGAGCAGTTCTTC. Its protein is CASSPGWGVFGNEQFF.